The clone carrying this T cell receptor beta chain turned up a few times. Its antigen is not known. At one end, the junction sequence differs from germline, possibly due to a read error. Germline CDR1 is MDHEN and CDR2 is SYDVKM. The CDR3 loop spans 15 amino acids. The sorted Tregs were CD4+CD25+CD127-/low cells. Broader study findings: Whole repertoires were not studied in the larger cohort, only one V-J beta rearrangement.

Constant-region reverse primers amplified full-length variable regions, followed by semi-nested Nested Universal Primer A PCR. Via MiXCR, TCRdb re-called the 5' RACE reads, giving one row per CDR3 protein. The sample has roughly 9,900 distinct CDR3 sequences, approximately 17% seen once. The sequenced sample was Tregs sorted from a lymph node. The sequence came from a female donor with breast cancer. This chain links TRBV28 with TRBJ1-6; TRBD1 aligns across 9 bases. CDR3 DNA sequence: TGTGCCATTCAGAAGACAGGGGGTAATAAGTCACCCCTCCACTTT. Translation gives CAIQKTGGNKSPLHF.